Following are 20 T cell receptor beta chains from one sample sequenced in a study of cytomegalovirus exposure and HLA in healthy donors. PCR employed 60 Vbeta and 13 Jbeta primers. Here immunoSEQ multiplex PCR was the method, and the copy in TCRdb shows in-frame clones only, minus some. In the table there are roughly 190,000 clones, around 85% of which are singletons. Sequencing was performed on PBMCs. These receptors all stem from a man aged 45-65 years in good health and CMV-seronegative.

The rearrangement uses TRBV7-2 and TRBJ2-5, with D possibly being TRBD1 (5 bases). The DNA end is a closer match to TRBJ2-7, so the J assignment may be wrong. The CDR3 loop spans 14 amino acids. The germline V gene encodes CDR1 SGHTA and CDR2 FQGNSA. CDR3 region: CASSLVQGDYEQYF. The DNA for the CDR3 is TGTGCCAGCAGCTTAGTGCAAGGGGACTACGAGCAGTACTTC.

The chain carries TRBV2 and TRBJ1-5, with 7 bases lining up with TRBD1. The junction had 8 bases not matched to a gene; V was cut back by 2 bases and J by 4 bases. The CDR3 is 16 amino acids. CDR1 and CDR2 from the germline V gene are SNHLY and FYNNEI. The CDR3 loop is CASSELGQNGNQPQHF. The DNA for the CDR3 is TGTGCCAGCAGTGAATTGGGACAGAATGGGAATCAGCCCCAGCATTTT.

The rearrangement links TRBV9 to TRBJ1-1; 7 nucleotides agree with TRBD1. Germline V gene data show CDR1 as SGDLS and CDR2 as YYNGEE. The ends lost 4 bases at V and 5 bases at J; junction bases unmatched: 8. The CDR3 loop spans 14 amino acids. CDR3 sequence reads: CASSPGTDVTEAFF. For the CDR3, the DNA is TGTGCCAGCAGCCCCGGGACAGACGTTACTGAAGCTTTCTTT.

V usage is TRBV9 and J usage is TRBJ2-3; 8 bases agree with TRBD2. The germline V gene has CDR1 SGDLS and CDR2 YYNGEE. The CDR3 consists of 16 residues. V lost 6 bases, J lost 4 bases, and 13 bases stayed unmatched. CDR3 nucleotide sequence: TGTGCCAGCACCCAACTGGGCGGGGGGCCCTCAGATACGCAGTATTTT. Its protein is CASTQLGGGPSDTQYF. Drawing the rest from reference TRBV9 and TRBJ2-3, the complete variable domain is DSGVTQTPKHLITATGQRVTLRCSPRSGDLSVYWYQQSLDQGLQFLIQYYNGEERAKGNILERFSAQQFPDLHSELNLSSLELGDSALYFCASTQLGGGPSDTQYFGPGTRLTVL.

This chain connects TRBV6-5 to TRBJ2-5, with D possibly being TRBD2 (5 bases). The CDR3 extends over 13 amino acids. V lost 5 bases and J 5 bases, leaving 12 bases between the germline ends. Per the germline V gene, CDR1 is MNHEY and CDR2 is SVGAGI. CDR3 bases: TGTGCCAGCAGTGACGGGGAATGGGAGACCCAGTACTTC. As protein: CASSDGEWETQYF.

The chain carries TRBV7-8 and TRBJ2-5; no definite D call. The DNA end favors TRBJ2-7, so the J call may be wrong. Germline values: CDR1 SGHVS, CDR2 FQNEAQ. This CDR3 region has 14 residues. The CDR3 nucleotides are TGTGCCAGCAGCTTAGAGAGTGGGCGCTACGAGCAGTACTTC. Translating gives CASSLESGRYEQYF.

This rearrangement joins TRBV9 to TRBJ2-5; 12 bases align to TRBD2. The germline V gene has CDR1 SGDLS and CDR2 YYNGEE. V gave up 0 bases and J gave up 5 bases; unmatched junction bases: 2. The CDR3 has 15 residues. CDR3 sequence: CASSVGTSGVETQYF. The DNA of the CDR3 is TGTGCCAGCAGCGTAGGGACTAGCGGGGTCGAGACCCAGTACTTC.

The gene calls are TRBV7-2 and TRBJ2-5; 7 bases align to TRBD1. The CDR3 has 16 amino acids. The V and J ends lost 1 base and 2 bases, in that order; junction bases with no gene match: 7. CDR1 and CDR2 (germline): SGHTA, FQGNSA. CDR3 sequence reads: CASSLGRTGGQETQYF. The CDR3 DNA is TGTGCCAGCAGCTTAGGGAGGACAGGCGGACAAGAGACCCAGTACTTC. Full variable domain (outside the CDR3, taken from reference TRBV7-2 and TRBJ2-5): GAGVSQSPSNKVTEKGKDVELRCDPISGHTALYWYRQSLGQGLEFLIYFQGNSAPDKSGLPSDRFSAERTGGSVSTLTIQRTQQEDSAVYLCASSLGRTGGQETQYFGPGTRLLVL.

This clone was recorded a few times. The J gene is TRBJ1-1, the V gene TRBV4-3, with unresolved D. CDR1 and CDR2 (germline): LGHNA, YSLEER. The CDR3 loop spans 14 amino acids. Trimming cost V 4 bases and J 6 bases, with 15 bases left between them. CDR3 residues: CASSLRRSSPEAFF. In DNA, the CDR3 is TGCGCCAGCAGCCTCCGACGGAGCTCACCTGAAGCTTTCTTT.

Of note for this clone: One end of the junction is discordant with germline, which a read error may explain. The rearrangement joins TRBV7-9 to TRBJ2-7, with D tentatively TRBD1 (7 bases). Germline CDR1 and CDR2: SEHNR and FQNEAQ (reference sequence). The CDR3 is made up of 14 amino acids. The CDR3 region is CSSSSTGEAYEQYF. CDR3 sequence (DNA): TGTTCCAGCAGCTCTACAGGGGAGGCCTACGAGCAGTACTTC.

The rearrangement joins TRBV18 to TRBJ2-7; no definite D call. V dropped 1 base and J dropped 2 bases, with 9 bases sitting between them. The germline V gene has CDR1 KGHSH and CDR2 LQKENI. The CDR3 has 14 amino acids. The CDR3 spells CASSPREGAYEQYF. Here the CDR3 DNA reads TGTGCCAGCTCACCACGCGAAGGAGCCTACGAGCAGTACTTC.

The genes are TRBV11-3 and TRBJ2-1, with 10 bases identical to TRBD2. V lost 1 base, J lost 8 bases, and 5 bases stayed unmatched. The CDR3 has 15 residues. The germline V gene encodes CDR1 SGHNT and CDR2 YENEEA. The CDR3 here is CASSLVSGGSHEQFF. The CDR3 DNA is TGTGCCAGCAGCTTAGTTAGCGGGGGGTCACATGAGCAGTTCTTC.

The V gene is TRBV7-2, the J gene TRBJ2-2; 8 bases line up with TRBD2. V gave up 1 base and J gave up 7 bases; unmatched junction bases: 5. This CDR3 contains 15 residues. Per the germline V gene, CDR1 is SGHTA and CDR2 is FQGNSA. The chain's CDR3 is CASSLGGGQGGELFF. CDR3 DNA: TGTGCCAGCAGCTTAGGCGGGGGGCAAGGCGGGGAGCTGTTTTTT.

The chain couples TRBV10-1 to TRBJ2-7; D not resolved. The V end was cut by 0 bases, the J end by 3 bases, with 15 bases between. CDR3 length: 16 amino acids. CDR1 and CDR2 from the germline V gene are WNHNN and SYGVQD (reference sequence). In nucleotides, the CDR3 is TGCGCCAGCAGTGAGTCCACCGACACTTCACGCTACGAGCAGTACTTC. Protein: CASSESTDTSRYEQYF.

The V gene is TRBV27, the J gene TRBJ1-1, with 9 bases aligning to TRBD1. Looked up from germline, CDR1 is MNHEY and CDR2 is SMNVEV (reference sequence). CDR3 length: 15 residues. J was trimmed by 4 bases and V by 2 bases; bases with no gene match: 5. Here the CDR3 reads CASSLGTGSGTEAFF. The DNA of the CDR3 is TGTGCCAGCAGTTTAGGGACAGGGTCGGGCACTGAAGCTTTCTTT.

The chain combines TRBV19 with TRBJ2-1, with a weak D call TRBD2 (7 bases). The V gene lost 7 bases and the J gene lost 9 bases, with 25 bases spanning the gap. CDR3 length: 16 amino acids. Germline CDR1 reads LNHDA; CDR2 reads SQIVND (reference sequence). CDR3 residues: CASKSRGGASSPEQFF. The CDR3 DNA follows: TGTGCCAGTAAATCAAGGGGGGGGGCATCGTCCCCTGAGCAGTTCTTC.

The chain uses TRBV6-1 and TRBJ1-2; D is perhaps TRBD1 (5 bases). This CDR3 is built from 15 residues. The V gene lost 0 bases and the J gene lost 4 bases, with 12 bases spanning the gap. CDR1 is MNHNS and CDR2 is SASEGT in the germline V gene. CDR3 DNA sequence: TGTGCCAGCAGTGAAGCGCTACGGGGGGTCTATGGCTACACCTTC. Translated, it gives CASSEALRGVYGYTF.

This chain links TRBV7-6 with TRBJ2-7, with D uncertain. CDR3 length: 12 residues. V was pared by 5 bases and J by 3 bases, with 8 bases between. Per the germline V gene, CDR1 is SGHVS and CDR2 is FNYEAQ. CDR3 protein: CASSDNSYEQYF. The DNA of the CDR3 is TGTGCCAGCAGCGATAACAGCTACGAGCAGTACTTC.

V is TRBV7-2 and J is TRBJ1-1; the D gene is possibly TRBD1 (6 bases). This CDR3 has 16 amino acids. Germline V gives CDR1 SGHTA, CDR2 FQGNSA. V was cut by 2 bases and J by 3 bases, with 16 bases left in between. The CDR3 region is CASSLLGWEGDTEAFF. The CDR3 DNA follows: TGTGCCAGCAGCTTATTAGGTTGGGAGGGGGACACTGAAGCTTTCTTT.

The CDR3 loop is CASRTFLTGLYGYTF. As DNA, the CDR3 is TGTGCCAGCAGGACATTCCTGACAGGACTCTATGGCTACACCTTC. The chain uses TRBV6-1 and TRBJ1-2; D is perhaps TRBD1 (6 bases). Germline CDR1 MNHNS, CDR2 SASEGT. V was shortened by 6 bases and J by 4 bases, with 18 bases between the two germline ends. The CDR3 runs 15 residues.